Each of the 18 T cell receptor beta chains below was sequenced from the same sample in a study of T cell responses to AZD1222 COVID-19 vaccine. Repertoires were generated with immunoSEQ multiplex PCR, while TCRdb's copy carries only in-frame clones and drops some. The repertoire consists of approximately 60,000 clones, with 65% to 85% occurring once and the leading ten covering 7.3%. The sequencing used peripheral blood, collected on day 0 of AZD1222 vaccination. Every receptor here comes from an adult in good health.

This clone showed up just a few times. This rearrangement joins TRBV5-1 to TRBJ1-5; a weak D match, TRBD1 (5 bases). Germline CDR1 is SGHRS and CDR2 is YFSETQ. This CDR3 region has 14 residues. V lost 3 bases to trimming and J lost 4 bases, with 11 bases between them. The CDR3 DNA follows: TGCGCCAGCAGCTCCGGGACGGTGAATCAGCCCCAGCATTTT. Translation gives CASSSGTVNQPQHF.

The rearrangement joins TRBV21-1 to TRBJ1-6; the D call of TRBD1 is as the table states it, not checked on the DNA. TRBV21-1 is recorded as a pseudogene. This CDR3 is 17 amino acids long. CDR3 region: CASSKGSWTGGLSPLHF. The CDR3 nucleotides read TGTGCCAGCAGCAAAGGGAGTTGGACAGGGGGCCTTTCACCCCTCCACTTT.

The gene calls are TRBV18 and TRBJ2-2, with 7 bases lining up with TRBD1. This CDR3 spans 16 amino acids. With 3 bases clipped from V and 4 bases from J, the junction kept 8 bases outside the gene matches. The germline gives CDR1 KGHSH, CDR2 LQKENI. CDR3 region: CASSPGTGDLTGELFF. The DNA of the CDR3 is TGTGCCAGCTCACCCGGCACAGGGGACCTCACCGGGGAGCTGTTTTTT. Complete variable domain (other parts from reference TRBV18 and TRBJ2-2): NAGVMQNPRHLVRRRGQEARLRCSPMKGHSHVYWYRQLPEEGLKFMVYLQKENIIDESGMPKERFSAEFPKEGPSILRIQQVVRGDSAAYFCASSPGTGDLTGELFFGEGSRLTVL.

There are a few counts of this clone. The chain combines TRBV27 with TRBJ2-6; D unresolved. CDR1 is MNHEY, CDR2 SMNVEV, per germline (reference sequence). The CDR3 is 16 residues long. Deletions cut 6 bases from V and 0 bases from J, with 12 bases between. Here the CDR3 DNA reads TGTGCCAGCAGCCCCAGTTGGCCCTCTGGGGCCAACGTCCTGACTTTC. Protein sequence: CASSPSWPSGANVLTF.

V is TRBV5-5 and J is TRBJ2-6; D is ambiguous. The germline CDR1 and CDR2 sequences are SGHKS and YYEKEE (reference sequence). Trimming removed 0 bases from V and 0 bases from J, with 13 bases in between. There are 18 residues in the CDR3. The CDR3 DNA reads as TGTGCCAGCAGCTTGGCTTACGGGCCAGGCTCTGGGGCCAACGTCCTGACTTTC. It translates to CASSLAYGPGSGANVLTF.

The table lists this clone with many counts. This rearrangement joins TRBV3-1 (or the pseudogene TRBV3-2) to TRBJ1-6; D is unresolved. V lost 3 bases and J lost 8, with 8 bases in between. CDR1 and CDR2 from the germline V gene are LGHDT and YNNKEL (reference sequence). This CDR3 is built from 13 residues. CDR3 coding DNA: TGTGCCAGCAGCCACCCCGGGGATTCACCCCTCCACTTT. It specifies CASSHPGDSPLHF.

In DNA form, the CDR3 reads TGTGCCATCAGTGCCCCAGGCATGAACACTGAAGCTTTCTTT. It yields the protein CAISAPGMNTEAFF. The rearrangement joins TRBV10-3 to TRBJ1-1, with D unclear. The V gene lost 4 bases and the J gene lost 0 bases, with 9 bases spanning the gap. The CDR3 length is 14 residues. Germline CDR1 is ENHRY and CDR2 is SYGVKD.

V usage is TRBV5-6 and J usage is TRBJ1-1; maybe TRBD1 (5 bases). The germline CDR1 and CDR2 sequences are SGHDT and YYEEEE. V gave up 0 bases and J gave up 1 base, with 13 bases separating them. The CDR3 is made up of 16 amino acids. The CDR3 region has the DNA TGTGCCAGCAGCTTGGGGTGGGCGGGGGAGAACACTGAAGCTTTCTTT. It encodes CASSLGWAGENTEAFF.

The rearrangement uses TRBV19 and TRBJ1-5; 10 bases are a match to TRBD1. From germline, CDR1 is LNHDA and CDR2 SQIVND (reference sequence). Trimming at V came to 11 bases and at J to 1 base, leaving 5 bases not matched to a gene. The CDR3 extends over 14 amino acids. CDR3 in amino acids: CALGQGGSNQPQHF. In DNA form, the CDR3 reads TGTGCCCTTGGACAGGGGGGAAGCAATCAGCCCCAGCATTTT.

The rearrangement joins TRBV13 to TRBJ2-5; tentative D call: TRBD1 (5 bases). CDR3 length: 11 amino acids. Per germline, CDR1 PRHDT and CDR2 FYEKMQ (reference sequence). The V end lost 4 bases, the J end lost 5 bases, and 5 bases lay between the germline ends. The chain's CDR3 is CASSYRETQYF. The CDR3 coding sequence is TGTGCCAGCAGCTACAGGGAGACCCAGTACTTC.

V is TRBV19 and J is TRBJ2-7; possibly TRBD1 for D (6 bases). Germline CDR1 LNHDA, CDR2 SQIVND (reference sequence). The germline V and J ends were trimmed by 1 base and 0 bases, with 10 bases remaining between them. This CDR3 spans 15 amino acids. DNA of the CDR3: TGTGCCAGTAGTATAGTGCAGGGGAGCTCCTACGAGCAGTACTTC. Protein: CASSIVQGSSYEQYF.

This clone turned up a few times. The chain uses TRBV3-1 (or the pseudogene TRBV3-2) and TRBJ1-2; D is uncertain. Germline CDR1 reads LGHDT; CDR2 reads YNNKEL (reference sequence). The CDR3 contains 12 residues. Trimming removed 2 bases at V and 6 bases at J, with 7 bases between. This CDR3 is CASSQTVDGYTF. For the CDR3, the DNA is TGTGCCAGCAGCCAAACTGTGGATGGCTACACCTTC.

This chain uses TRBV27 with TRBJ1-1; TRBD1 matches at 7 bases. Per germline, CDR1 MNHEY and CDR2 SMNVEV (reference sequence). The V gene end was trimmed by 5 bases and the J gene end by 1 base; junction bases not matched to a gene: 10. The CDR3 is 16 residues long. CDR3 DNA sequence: TGTGCCAGCAGTATTGACCTCGGACAGGCGAACACTGAAGCTTTCTTT. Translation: CASSIDLGQANTEAFF.

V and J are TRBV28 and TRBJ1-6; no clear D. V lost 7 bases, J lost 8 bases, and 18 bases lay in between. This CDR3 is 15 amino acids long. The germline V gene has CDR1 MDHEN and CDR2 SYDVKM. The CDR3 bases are TGTGCCAGCATTCCCTCCGGGTTGTCCGATTCACCCCTCCACTTT. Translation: CASIPSGLSDSPLHF.

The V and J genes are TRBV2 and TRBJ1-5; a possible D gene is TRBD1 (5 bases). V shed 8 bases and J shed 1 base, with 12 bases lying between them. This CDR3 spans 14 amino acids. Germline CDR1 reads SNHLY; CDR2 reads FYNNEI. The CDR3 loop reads CASGDPLSNQPQHF. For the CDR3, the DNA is TGTGCCAGCGGGGACCCCTTGAGCAATCAGCCCCAGCATTTT.

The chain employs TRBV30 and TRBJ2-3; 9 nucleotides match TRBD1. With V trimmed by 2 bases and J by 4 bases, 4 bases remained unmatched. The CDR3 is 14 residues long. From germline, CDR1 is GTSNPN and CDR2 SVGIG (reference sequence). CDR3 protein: CAWSTGTGSDTQYF. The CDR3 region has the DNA TGTGCCTGGAGTACAGGGACAGGGTCAGATACGCAGTATTTT.

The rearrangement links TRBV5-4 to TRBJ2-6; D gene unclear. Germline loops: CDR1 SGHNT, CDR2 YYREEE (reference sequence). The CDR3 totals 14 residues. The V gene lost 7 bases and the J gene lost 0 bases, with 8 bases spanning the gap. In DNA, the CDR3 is TGTGCCAGCGATGTCAGCTCTGGGGCCAACGTCCTGACTTTC. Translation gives CASDVSSGANVLTF.

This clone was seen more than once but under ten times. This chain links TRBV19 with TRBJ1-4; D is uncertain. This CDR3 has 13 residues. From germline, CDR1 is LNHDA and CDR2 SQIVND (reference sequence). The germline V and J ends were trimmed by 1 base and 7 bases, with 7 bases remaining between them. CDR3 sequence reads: CASSIGQFEKLFF. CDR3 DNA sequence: TGTGCCAGTAGTATAGGGCAGTTTGAAAAACTGTTTTTT.